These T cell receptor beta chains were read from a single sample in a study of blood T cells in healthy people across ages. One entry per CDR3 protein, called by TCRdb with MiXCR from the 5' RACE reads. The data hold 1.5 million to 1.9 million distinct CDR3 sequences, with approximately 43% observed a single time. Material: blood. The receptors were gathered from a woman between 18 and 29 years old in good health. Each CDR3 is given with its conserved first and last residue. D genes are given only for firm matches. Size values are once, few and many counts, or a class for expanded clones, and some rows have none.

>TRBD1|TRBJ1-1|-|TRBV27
CDSSSRQGLTEAFF
TGTGACAGCAGTTCCAGACAGGGTTTGACTGAAGCTTTCTTT
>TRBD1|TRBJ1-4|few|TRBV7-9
CASSRDSGYGNEKLFF
TGTGCCAGCAGCAGGGACAGCGGCTACGGTAATGAAAAACTGTTTTTT
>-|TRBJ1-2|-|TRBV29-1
CSVVGWGGKRINGYTF
TGCAGCGTTGTTGGATGGGGGGGGAAACGGATCAATGGCTACACCTTC
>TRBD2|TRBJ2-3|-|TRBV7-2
CASSPLAGEAGDTQYF
TGTGCCAGCAGCCCGCTAGCGGGGGAGGCGGGAGATACGCAGTATTTT
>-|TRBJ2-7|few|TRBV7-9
CASSFPRNRSYEQYF
TGTGCCAGCAGTTTTCCACGGAATCGGTCCTACGAGCAGTACTTC
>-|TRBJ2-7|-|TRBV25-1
CASSPSGQGLSYEQYF
TGTGCCAGCAGCCCAAGCGGGCAGGGGCTATCCTACGAGCAGTACTTC
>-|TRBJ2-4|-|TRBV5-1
CASSADGRKNIQYF
TGCGCCAGCAGCGCGGACGGCCGGAAAAACATTCAGTACTTC
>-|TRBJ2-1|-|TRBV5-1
CASSSGYVGNEQFF
TGCGCCAGCAGTTCCGGATATGTTGGGAATGAGCAGTTCTTC
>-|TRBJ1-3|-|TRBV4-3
CASSRGTRGNTIYF
TGCGCCAGCAGCCGGGGGACGCGCGGAAACACCATATATTTT
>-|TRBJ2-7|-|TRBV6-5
CASSTRVVPYEQYF
TGTGCCAGCAGTACCCGGGTCGTTCCGTACGAGCAGTACTTC
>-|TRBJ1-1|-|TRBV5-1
CASSPPLTGTNTEAFF
TGCGCCAGCAGCCCCCCTCTTACAGGGACGAACACTGAAGCTTTCTTT
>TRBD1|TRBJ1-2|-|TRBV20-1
CSTYVRSSRDRHLTNYGYTF
TGCAGTACGTATGTTCGATCAAGCCGGGACAGACATTTAACTAACTATGGCTACACCTTC
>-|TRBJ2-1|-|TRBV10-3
CAISEQIQYNEQFF
TGTGCCATCAGTGAGCAAATACAGTACAATGAGCAGTTCTTC
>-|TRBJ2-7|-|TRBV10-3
CAISEAQQNYEQYF
TGTGCCATCAGTGAAGCACAGCAGAACTACGAGCAGTACTTC
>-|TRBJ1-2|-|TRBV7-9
CASVLGLEPGGYTF
TGTGCCAGCGTACTAGGGTTGGAACCTGGTGGCTACACCTTC
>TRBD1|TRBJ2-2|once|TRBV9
CASSPRTGSIGELFF
TGTGCCAGCAGCCCACGGACAGGATCTATCGGGGAGCTGTTTTTT
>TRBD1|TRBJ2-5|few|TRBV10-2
CASSETGALGETQYF
TGCGCCAGCAGTGAGACAGGGGCGTTAGGCGAGACCCAGTACTTC
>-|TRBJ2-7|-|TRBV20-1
CSARDLVGPATYEQYF
TGCAGTGCTAGAGATCTTGTTGGGCCGGCAACGTACGAGCAGTACTTC
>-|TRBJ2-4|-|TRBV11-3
CASSLFSDGEEAKNIQYF
TGTGCCAGCAGCTTATTTTCTGACGGAGAAGAAGCCAAAAACATTCAGTACTTC
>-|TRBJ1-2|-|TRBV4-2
CASSQDGEGLGGSSYGYTF
TGTGCCAGCAGCCAAGATGGGGAGGGTTTGGGGGGTTCGAGCTATGGCTACACCTTC
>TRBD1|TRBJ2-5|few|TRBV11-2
CASRSPGQQETQYF
TGTGCCAGCAGAAGTCCGGGACAGCAAGAGACCCAGTACTTC
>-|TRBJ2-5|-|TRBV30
CAWSVSRLETLYF
TGTGCCTGGAGTGTATCCAGGTTAGAGACCCTGTACTTC